This TCR beta chain comes out of a study of T cell repertoires in cytomegalovirus infection. Study-wide background: Matching HLA type, along with CMV infection, was indicated by public TCR beta signatures.

Comment on this clonotype: What it binds is unknown.

Using its own MiXCR run on the reads, TCRdb lists one record per CDR3 protein. The sample has fewer than 300,000 distinct CDR3 sequences; about 23% are singletons. The CDR3 runs 14 residues. Germline V lookup: CDR1 MGHRA, CDR2 YSYEKL. J was trimmed by 4 bases and V by 1 base; bases with no gene match: 0. Findings of the study overall: In two of eight donors, the top clonotype was HLA-C-restricted CMV-specific. Summed public TCR beta family frequency identified CMV carriers bearing the relevant HLA.

The gene calls are TRBV4-1 and TRBJ2-1, with 8 bases fitting TRBD2. Input material: PBMCs. The receptor was derived from a human donor in good health (CMV status not recorded). Some clones in this sample may be carry-over from other donors' samples. The CDR3 DNA sequence: TGCGCCAGCAGCCAAGCGGGGGGGTACAATGAGCAGTTCTTC. It translates to CASSQAGGYNEQFF.